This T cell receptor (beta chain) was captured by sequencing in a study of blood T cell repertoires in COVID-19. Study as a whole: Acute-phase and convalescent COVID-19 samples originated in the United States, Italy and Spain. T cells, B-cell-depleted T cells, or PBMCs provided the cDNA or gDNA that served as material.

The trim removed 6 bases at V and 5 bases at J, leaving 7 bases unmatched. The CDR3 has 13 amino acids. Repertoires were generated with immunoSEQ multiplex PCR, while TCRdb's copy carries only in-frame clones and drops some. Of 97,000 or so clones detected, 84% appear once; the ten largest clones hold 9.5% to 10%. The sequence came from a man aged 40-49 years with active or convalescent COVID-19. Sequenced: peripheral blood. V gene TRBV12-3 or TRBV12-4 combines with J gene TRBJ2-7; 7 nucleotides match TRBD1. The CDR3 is CASRYTGVHEQYF. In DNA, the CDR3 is TGTGCCAGCAGATACACAGGGGTCCACGAGCAGTACTTC.